The 8 T cell receptor beta chains below come from one sample, sequenced in a study of cytomegalovirus exposure and HLA in healthy donors. TCRdb's table, derived via immunoSEQ multiplex PCR, lists solely in-frame clones and lacks some. The repertoire includes around 98,000 clones, approximately 88% of them detected once, and 3% to 4% sits in the top ten. Sequencing was performed on PBMCs. These receptors were obtained from a woman aged 25 to 39 in good health and CMV-seronegative.

This clone was found a few times. The chain has TRBV5-3 and TRBJ1-5, with 7 nucleotides matching TRBD1. TRBV5-3 is classed as an ORF, of uncertain function. Trimming took 4 bases from V and 2 from J; bases not matched to a gene: 12. This CDR3 is 17 amino acids long. DNA for the CDR3: TGTGCCAGAAGCCACGACAGGGTGTCTTATGGCAATCAGCCCCAGCATTTT. Translated, it gives CARSHDRVSYGNQPQHF.

The chain carries TRBV6-5 and TRBJ1-5, with D unresolved. The germline V gene encodes CDR1 MNHEY and CDR2 SVGAGI. Trimming took off 0 bases at V and 6 bases at J, with 15 bases between the two ends. This CDR3 region has 16 residues. DNA of the CDR3: TGTGCCAGCAGTTACTCGAGTCAGGCTCGGGGTCAGCCCCAGCATTTT. Translation gives CASSYSSQARGQPQHF.

The count of this clone is one. The rearrangement joins TRBV2 to TRBJ2-7; D is possibly TRBD1 (5 bases). The ends were cut back, 5 bases at V and 0 bases at J, with 8 bases in the middle. The CDR3 runs to 13 residues. Per the germline V gene, CDR1 is SNHLY and CDR2 is FYNNEI. The CDR3 DNA is TGTGCCAGCAGTCGACAGAGCTCCTACGAGCAGTACTTC. It encodes CASSRQSSYEQYF.

In regard to this clone: The junction and the germline gene differ at one end; a read error may be behind it. This chain joins TRBV5-6 and TRBJ2-5, with no clear D. The CDR3 is 11 amino acids. Germline V gene data show CDR1 as SGHDT and CDR2 as YYEEEE. The CDR3 is CASSRQGTQYF. The CDR3 DNA sequence: TGTGCCAGCAGCAGACAAGGGACCCAGTACTTC.

V gene TRBV2 combines with J gene TRBJ2-7, with 7 bases identical to TRBD2. The CDR3 has 13 amino acids. The germline CDR1 and CDR2 sequences are SNHLY and FYNNEI. V shed 8 bases and J 2 bases; nucleotides not matched to a gene: 6. In nucleotides, the CDR3 is TGTGCCAGCGCTACCGCGGGGGCCTACGAGCAGTACTTC. It encodes CASATAGAYEQYF.

The chain combines TRBV5-1 with TRBJ2-7; D possibly corresponds to TRBD2 (5 bases). V lost 4 bases and J lost 1, with 15 bases in between. CDR3 size: 15 residues. The germline gives CDR1 SGHRS, CDR2 YFSETQ. The CDR3 sequence: CASSPRTESSYEQYF. For the CDR3, the DNA is TGCGCCAGCAGCCCACGGACTGAATCTTCCTACGAGCAGTACTTC.

This clone was observed a few times. The rearrangement links TRBV12-5 to TRBJ2-7; the D is unclear. This CDR3 region has 13 residues. The germline gives CDR1 LGHNT, CDR2 FRNRAP. Trimming cost V 6 bases and J 3 bases, with 12 bases left between them. The CDR3 sequence is CASGWAGNYEQYF. Written as DNA, the CDR3 is TGTGCTAGTGGCTGGGCAGGAAACTACGAGCAGTACTTC.

The gene calls are TRBV9 and TRBJ2-6; a weak D match, TRBD2 (6 bases). V was cut by 4 bases and J by 0 bases, with 11 bases left in between. The germline CDR1 and CDR2 sequences are SGDLS and YYNGEE. CDR3 length: 16 amino acids. The CDR3 DNA reads as TGTGCCAGCAGCCCCAGACTAGTCTCTGGGGCCAACGTCCTGACTTTC. This codes for CASSPRLVSGANVLTF.